This is a list of T cell receptor beta chains from one sample in a study of blood T cell repertoires in COVID-19. Repertoires were generated with immunoSEQ multiplex PCR, while TCRdb's copy carries only in-frame clones and drops some. Counted here are fewer than 350,000 clones, around 84% occurring once; the ten biggest clones make up 2.5%. Sequencing was performed on PBMCs or T cells enriched from blood (not recorded which). The receptors here all came from a woman aged 50 to 60 who had recovered from COVID-19. Both conserved end residues are part of each CDR3. The D gene is left open where the match is weak. For some rows the clone size is stated as once, few or many, or as a class when expanded; others skip it.

j_call,v_call,clone_size,d_call,cdr3_aa,cdr3_nt
TRBJ1-3,TRBV12-3/TRBV12-4,.,.,CASTRRPGNTIYF,TGTGCCAGCACTAGGAGACCGGGAAACACCATATATTTT
TRBJ2-1,TRBV5-6,.,.,CASSLASNEQFF,TGTGCCAGCAGCCTTGCCAGCAATGAGCAGTTCTTC
TRBJ1-6,TRBV12-3/TRBV12-4,few,TRBD1,CASRPDRGSPLHF,TGTGCCAGCAGGCCGGACAGGGGTTCACCCCTCCACTTT
TRBJ1-6,TRBV18,.,.,CASSPQGNNSPLHF,TGTGCCAGCTCACCACAGGGGAATAATTCACCCCTCCACTTT
TRBJ1-5,TRBV19,.,.,CASSISGTLRSNQPQHF,TGTGCCAGTAGTATATCCGGGACTCTCAGAAGCAATCAGCCCCAGCATTTT
TRBJ2-7,TRBV7-2,.,TRBD1,CASSVGVGQGYEQYF,TGTGCCAGCAGCGTGGGAGTTGGACAGGGCTACGAGCAGTACTTC
TRBJ2-6,TRBV19,.,.,CASSTRPRVSGANVLTF,TGTGCCAGTAGTACTCGCCCCAGGGTATCCGGGGCCAACGTCCTGACTTTC
TRBJ2-2,TRBV29-1,.,.,CSVDVGELFF,TGCAGCGTTGACGTAGGGGAGCTGTTTTTT
TRBJ1-1,TRBV30,.,TRBD1,CAWSSRGQGNTEAFF,TGTGCCTGGAGTTCGCGGGGACAGGGTAACACTGAAGCTTTCTTT
TRBJ1-1,TRBV7-2,.,.,CASSWTLNTEAFF,TGTGCCAGCAGCTGGACACTGAACACTGAAGCTTTCTTT
TRBJ2-2,TRBV27,.,TRBD1,CASSRQGADTGELFF,TGTGCCAGCAGCCGACAGGGGGCCGACACCGGGGAGCTGTTTTTT
TRBJ2-2,TRBV4-1,.,TRBD2,CASSQGGGSGRAYTGELFF,TGCGCCAGCAGCCAAGGGGGAGGTAGCGGGAGGGCCTACACCGGGGAGCTGTTTTTT
TRBJ1-4,TRBV3-1/TRBV3-2,.,TRBD1,CASSQGRAGGSTNEKLFF,TGTGCCAGCAGCCAAGGTCGGGCAGGGGGATCAACTAATGAAAAACTGTTTTTT
TRBJ1-4,TRBV4-2,.,TRBD1,CASSRQQGARGNEKLFF,TGTGCCAGCAGCCGACAACAGGGGGCGCGGGGTAATGAAAAACTGTTTTTT
TRBJ1-1,TRBV28,.,.,CASSPVPTSEAFF,TGTGCCAGCAGTCCTGTCCCCACGAGTGAAGCTTTCTTT
TRBJ1-2,TRBV12-3/TRBV12-4,.,.,CASSLAGAGGYTF,TGTGCCAGCAGTTTAGCGGGGGCAGGAGGCTACACCTTC
TRBJ1-5,TRBV2,few,.,CASSEFESQPQHF,TGTGCCAGCAGTGAATTTGAGAGTCAGCCCCAGCATTTT
TRBJ1-1,TRBV12-3/TRBV12-4,few,TRBD1,CASSRQGSTEAFF,TGTGCCAGCAGCAGACAGGGTTCCACTGAAGCTTTCTTT
TRBJ2-5,TRBV20-1,.,.,CSANKQETQYF,TGCAGTGCTAATAAACAAGAGACCCAGTACTTC
TRBJ2-1,TRBV11-2,.,TRBD1,CASSLDTGFRTGGRNEQFF,TGTGCCAGCAGCTTAGATACGGGTTTTCGGACAGGGGGCCGAAATGAGCAGTTCTTC
TRBJ2-3,TRBV5-1,.,TRBD2,CASSRGTTKTQYF,TGCGCCAGCAGCCGGGGGACTACTAAAACGCAGTATTTT
TRBJ2-7,TRBV7-9,.,.,CASSSTSVSGNPYEQYF,TGTGCCAGCAGCTCAACCTCTGTGAGCGGAAACCCCTACGAGCAGTACTTC
TRBJ1-5,TRBV6-1,.,.,CASSEGGHSNQPQHF,TGTGCCAGCAGTGAGGGAGGTCATAGCAATCAGCCCCAGCATTTT
TRBJ1-2,TRBV7-9,.,.,CASTATGSNYGYTF,TGTGCCAGCACCGCGACAGGATCCAACTATGGCTACACCTTC
TRBJ1-4,TRBV7-9,.,TRBD1,CASSLDRGDEKLFF,TGTGCCAGCAGCTTAGACAGGGGGGATGAAAAACTGTTTTTT
TRBJ2-7,TRBV19,.,TRBD1,CASSTGGSSYEQYF,TGTGCCAGTAGTACAGGGGGCAGCTCCTACGAGCAGTACTTC
TRBJ1-1,TRBV9,once,.,CASSERPGSEAFF,TGTGCCAGCAGCGAACGACCCGGGAGTGAAGCTTTCTTT
TRBJ2-7,TRBV19,.,TRBD2,CASSLGGEGRYEQYF,TGTGCCAGTAGCCTTGGGGGGGAGGGCCGTTACGAGCAGTACTTC
TRBJ2-7,TRBV9,.,.,CASSVGPGGGVYEQYF,TGTGCCAGCAGCGTAGGCCCAGGAGGAGGGGTCTACGAGCAGTACTTC
TRBJ2-1,TRBV30,.,TRBD2,CAWQTSGSANEQFF,TGTGCCTGGCAAACTAGCGGGAGTGCCAATGAGCAGTTCTTC
TRBJ2-1,TRBV6-2/TRBV6-3,once,TRBD2,CASSYGGGAVEQFF,TGTGCCAGCAGTTACGGCGGGGGGGCCGTCGAGCAGTTCTTC
TRBJ1-1,TRBV7-6,once,.,CASSLAGAYAEAFF,TGTGCCAGCAGCTTAGCAGGGGCTTACGCTGAAGCTTTCTTT
TRBJ1-1,TRBV7-9,once,.,CASSPRVSDTEAFF,TGTGCCAGCAGCCCCAGGGTCTCGGACACTGAAGCTTTCTTT
TRBJ1-2,TRBV5-1,.,TRBD1,CASSEGASNYGYTF,TGCGCCAGCAGCGAGGGGGCTTCCAACTATGGCTACACCTTC
TRBJ1-1,TRBV19,.,.,CASSYRAVTEAFF,TGTGCCAGTAGCTACAGGGCGGTCACTGAAGCTTTCTTT
TRBJ2-3,TRBV6-4,once,TRBD1,CASSAGTGATQYF,TGTGCCAGCAGTGCGGGGACAGGGGCTACGCAGTATTTT
TRBJ1-5,TRBV5-1,.,.,CASSLGGPAGNQPQHF,TGCGCCAGCAGCTTGGGAGGGCCCGCGGGCAATCAGCCCCAGCATTTT
TRBJ1-5,TRBV19,few,.,CASSIDQRLNQPQHF,TGTGCCAGTAGTATAGATCAACGGTTGAATCAGCCCCAGCATTTT
TRBJ2-7,TRBV9,once,TRBD2,CASSASRGGGPLSSYEQYF,TGTGCCAGCAGCGCCTCGAGGGGCGGGGGACCCCTTAGCTCCTACGAGCAGTACTTC
TRBJ1-5,TRBV7-2,.,.,CASSPEPTRPQHF,TGTGCCAGCAGTCCGGAGCCTACGAGGCCCCAGCATTTT
TRBJ2-1,TRBV9,few,.,CASSARQNNEQFF,TGTGCCAGCAGCGCGCGACAGAACAATGAGCAGTTCTTC
TRBJ1-4,TRBV7-9,few,.,CASSPGSSRDEKLFF,TGTGCCAGCAGCCCAGGGTCTTCGAGAGATGAAAAACTGTTTTTT
TRBJ1-2,TRBV27,.,TRBD1,CASSLDRGDGAYGYTF,TGTGCCAGCAGTCTCGACAGGGGGGACGGGGCCTATGGCTACACCTTC
TRBJ1-2,TRBV19,.,.,CASGHYGYTF,TGTGCTAGTGGCCACTATGGCTACACCTTC
TRBJ1-6,TRBV6-5,.,.,CASSLQDNSPLHF,TGTGCCAGCAGCTTACAGGATAATTCACCCCTCCACTTT
TRBJ1-3,TRBV19,.,.,CASRNEARFSGNTIYF,TGTGCCAGTAGGAACGAGGCAAGGTTTTCTGGAAACACCATATATTTT
TRBJ2-1,TRBV4-3,.,TRBD2,CASSQDAGARSEQFF,TGCGCCAGCAGCCAAGACGCGGGAGCTAGGAGTGAGCAGTTCTTC
TRBJ2-2,TRBV4-1,.,.,CASSKIPRVNTGELFF,TGCGCCAGCAGCAAAATTCCCCGTGTAAACACCGGGGAGCTGTTTTTT
TRBJ2-2,TRBV4-1,.,.,CASSQDSNRNTGELFF,TGCGCCAGCAGCCAAGACAGTAACCGAAACACCGGGGAGCTGTTTTTT
TRBJ2-6,TRBV7-2,.,.,CARGGGSGANVLTF,TGTGCCAGGGGGGGAGGCTCTGGGGCCAACGTCCTGACTTTC
TRBJ2-5,TRBV4-2,.,TRBD2,CASSQGGLAEETQYF,TGTGCCAGCAGCCAGGGCGGACTAGCGGAAGAGACCCAGTACTTC
TRBJ1-3,TRBV5-6,few,TRBD1,CASSSGTGGISGNTIYF,TGTGCCAGCAGCTCCGGGACAGGGGGTATCTCTGGAAACACCATATATTTT
TRBJ2-7,TRBV5-1,.,.,CASSFRGEQYF,TGCGCCAGCAGCTTCAGGGGCGAGCAGTACTTC